This T cell receptor beta chain originates from a study of blood T cells in healthy people across ages. For the second PCR, which ran for about 7 to 12 cycles, a sample-barcoded 5' primer and a J-beta primer mix were used. TCRdb called the 5' RACE reads again in MiXCR, with one record for every CDR3 protein. The table lists about 1.5 million distinct CDR3 sequences, roughly two fifths of them singletons, with around 4% in the top ten. This clonotype was seen more than once but under ten times. The antigen remains unidentified. Study results and caveats: Total diversity from one million sequenced T cells was likely underestimated.

CDR1 and CDR2 from the germline V gene are SGHRS and YFSETQ. The CDR3 contains 15 residues. V shed 4 bases and J shed 5 bases, with 19 bases lying between them. Sequenced input: blood. The receptor was derived from a woman aged 18-29 years in good health. The chain recombines TRBV5-1 with TRBJ2-7, with a tentative D call TRBD1 (6 bases). The CDR3 DNA sequence: TGCGCCAGCAGCGTCCTCCAGGGGTTCCAGAACGAGCAGTACTTC. It yields the protein CASSVLQGFQNEQYF. Full variable domain (outside the CDR3, taken from reference TRBV5-1 and TRBJ2-7): KAGVTQTPRYLIKTRGQQVTLSCSPISGHRSVSWYQQTPGQGLQFLFEYFSETQRNKGNFPGRFSGRQFSNSRSEMNVSTLELGDSALYLCASSVLQGFQNEQYFGPGTRLTVT.